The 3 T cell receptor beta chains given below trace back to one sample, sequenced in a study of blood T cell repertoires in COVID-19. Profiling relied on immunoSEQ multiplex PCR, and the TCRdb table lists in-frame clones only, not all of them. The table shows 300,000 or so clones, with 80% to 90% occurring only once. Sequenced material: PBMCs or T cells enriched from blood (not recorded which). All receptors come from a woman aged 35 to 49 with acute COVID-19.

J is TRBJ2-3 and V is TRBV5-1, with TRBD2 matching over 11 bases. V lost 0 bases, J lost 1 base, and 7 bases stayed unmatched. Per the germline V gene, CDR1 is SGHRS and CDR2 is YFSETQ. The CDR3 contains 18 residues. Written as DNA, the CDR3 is TGCGCCAGCAGCTTGGAATTAGCGGGAGGGCCGGGCACAGATACGCAGTATTTT. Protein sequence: CASSLELAGGPGTDTQYF. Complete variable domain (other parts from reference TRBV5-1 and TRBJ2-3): KAGVTQTPRYLIKTRGQQVTLSCSPISGHRSVSWYQQTPGQGLQFLFEYFSETQRNKGNFPGRFSGRQFSNSRSEMNVSTLELGDSALYLCASSLELAGGPGTDTQYFGPGTRLTVL.

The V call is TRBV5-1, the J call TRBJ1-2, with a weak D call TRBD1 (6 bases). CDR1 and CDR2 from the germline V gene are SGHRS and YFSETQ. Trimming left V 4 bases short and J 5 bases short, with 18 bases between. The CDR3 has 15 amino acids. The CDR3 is CASSPIPDRVYGYTF. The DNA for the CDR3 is TGCGCCAGCAGCCCCATTCCGGACAGAGTATATGGCTACACCTTC.

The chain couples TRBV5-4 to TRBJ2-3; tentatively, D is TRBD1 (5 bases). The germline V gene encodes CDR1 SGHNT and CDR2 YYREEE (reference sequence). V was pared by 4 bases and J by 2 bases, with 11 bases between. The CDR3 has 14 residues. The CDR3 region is CASSLQGLTDTQYF. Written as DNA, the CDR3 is TGTGCCAGCAGCCTGCAGGGCCTCACAGATACGCAGTATTTT.